This is a list of T cell receptor beta chains from one sample in a study of blood T cell repertoires in COVID-19. Generated by immunoSEQ multiplex PCR, the TCRdb table keeps only in-frame clones and is missing some. The sample includes nearly 40,000 clones, over 80% of them seen just once. Sequenced sample: peripheral blood. These receptors originate from a woman aged 70-85 years with acute or convalescent COVID-19. CDR3s include the opening cysteine and the closing phenylalanine or tryptophan. Fields, in order: D gene, J gene, V gene, clone size, CDR3 protein, CDR3 DNA. The D gene is left open where the match is weak. A row's size may be missing; if present it is once, few, many or a size class.

TRBD2,TRBJ2-3,TRBV5-1,-,CASSEITSGVRDTQYF,TGCGCCAGCAGCGAGATAACTAGCGGGGTTCGGGATACGCAGTATTTT
TRBD1,TRBJ1-4,TRBV7-2,-,CASSLGQGFNEKLFF,TGTGCCAGCAGCTTAGGACAGGGGTTTAATGAAAAACTGTTTTTT
TRBD1,TRBJ2-1,TRBV7-9,-,CASSLDRGGYNEQFF,TGTGCCAGCAGCTTAGACAGGGGCGGTTACAATGAGCAGTTCTTC
-,TRBJ1-1,TRBV6-5,few,CASSYSNPGTEAFF,TGTGCCAGCAGTTACTCGAATCCGGGGACTGAAGCTTTCTTT
-,TRBJ1-5,TRBV11-2,-,CASSLAGQPQHF,TGTGCCAGCAGCTTAGCGGGTCAGCCCCAGCATTTT
TRBD1,TRBJ2-5,TRBV9,-,CASSVDRGRQETQYF,TGTGCCAGCAGCGTAGACAGGGGGCGTCAAGAGACCCAGTACTTC
TRBD1,TRBJ2-1,TRBV29-1,-,CSVEDEGQGALWGVDEQFF,TGCAGCGTTGAAGATGAGGGACAGGGGGCCCTGTGGGGAGTGGATGAGCAGTTCTTC
-,TRBJ1-5,TRBV28,-,CASRASLGGQPQHF,TGTGCCAGCAGGGCATCCCTCGGGGGGCAGCCCCAGCATTTT
TRBD1,TRBJ1-2,TRBV5-4,-,CASSWTGEDGYTF,TGTGCCAGCAGCTGGACAGGGGAGGATGGCTACACCTTC
-,TRBJ2-2,TRBV12-3/TRBV12-4,-,CASVGRNTGELFF,TGTGCCAGCGTGGGGCGGAACACCGGGGAGCTGTTTTTT
-,TRBJ1-5,TRBV6-5,-,CASITGVQPQHF,TGTGCCAGCATCACGGGGGTACAGCCCCAGCATTTT
-,TRBJ2-3,TRBV6-2/TRBV6-3,once,CASSPRVNTQYF,TGTGCCAGCAGTCCCCGGGTAAATACGCAGTATTTT
TRBD1,TRBJ1-2,TRBV24-1,-,CATSDSRQGAFGYTF,TGTGCCACCAGTGATTCGAGACAGGGGGCGTTTGGCTACACCTTC
TRBD2,TRBJ2-3,TRBV18,-,CASSPLWGLPTDTQYF,TGTGCCAGCTCACCTTTATGGGGACTACCCACAGATACGCAGTATTTT